The present T cell receptor (beta chain) was sequenced within a study of T cell clonotyping in hematopoietic cell transplantation. As for time point: recipient sample about 28 days before transplant, after cytoreduction. As for this clone: The antigen remains undetermined.

Findings and limits, study-wide: Few recipient clonotypes overlapped donors; over 95% were de novo at given depth. No sorting was done, leaving CD4 and CD8 contributions mixed. After transplant, recipient diversity fell while pathologically expanded clonotypes grew through day 180.

The method was immunoSEQ multiplex PCR; TCRdb's version includes in-frame clones alone and lacks a portion of them. This sample has approximately 28,000 clones; 65% to 90% occur once, and the top ten carry 24%. The sequence came from a woman in her fifties or sixties with acute myeloid leukemia. Some clones in this sample may be carry-over from other donors' samples. This sample comprised peripheral blood mononuclear cells, obtained before stem cell transplant.

CDR3 loop: CASSQKDRGNTEAFF. The CDR3 coding sequence is TGCGCCAGCAGCCAAAAGGACAGGGGGAACACTGAAGCTTTCTTT. The chain couples TRBV4-3 to TRBJ1-1, with 9 bases identical to TRBD1. CDR3 size: 15 residues. Germline loops: CDR1 LGHNA, CDR2 YSLEER. V trimming: 2 bases; J trimming: 1 base; junction bases outside the gene matches: 2.